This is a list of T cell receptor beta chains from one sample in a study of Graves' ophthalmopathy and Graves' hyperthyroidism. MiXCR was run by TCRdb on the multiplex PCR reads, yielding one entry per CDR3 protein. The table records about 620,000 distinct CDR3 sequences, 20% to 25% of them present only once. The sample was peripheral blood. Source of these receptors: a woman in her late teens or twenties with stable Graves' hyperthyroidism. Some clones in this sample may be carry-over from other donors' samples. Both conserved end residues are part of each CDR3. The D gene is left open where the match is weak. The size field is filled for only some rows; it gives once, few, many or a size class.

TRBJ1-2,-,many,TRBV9,TGTGCCAGCAGCCCCGGGATCTCGGGCGATGGCTACACCTTC,CASSPGISGDGYTF
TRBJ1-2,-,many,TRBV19,TGTGCCAGTAGTATGGACATGGACTATGGCTACACCTTC,CASSMDMDYGYTF
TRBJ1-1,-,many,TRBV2,TGTGCCAGCAGTGAATCAGTGGGAAGGAACACTGAAGCTTTCTTT,CASSESVGRNTEAFF
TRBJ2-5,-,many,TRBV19,TGTGCCAGTAGTATTATAGGCCCAACCGGAAAGGAGACCCAGTACTTC,CASSIIGPTGKETQYF
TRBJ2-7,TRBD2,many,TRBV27,TGTGCCAGCAGTGTTCGAAGGTCTAGCGGCTACGAGCAGTACTTC,CASSVRRSSGYEQYF
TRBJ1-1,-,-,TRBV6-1,TGTGCCAGCAGGTCTAGATACCAGGGTAGTACTGAAGCTTTCTTT,CASRSRYQGSTEAFF
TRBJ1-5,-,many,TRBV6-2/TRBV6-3,TGTGCCAGCAGTTATGGGTATAGCAATCAGCCCCAGCATTTT,CASSYGYSNQPQHF
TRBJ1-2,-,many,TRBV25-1,TGTGCCAGCAGTGATCGCCGGGGCAACTATGGCTACACCTTC,CASSDRRGNYGYTF
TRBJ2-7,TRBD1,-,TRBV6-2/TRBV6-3,TGTGCCAGCATCGAGGGACAGGTCCCCTACGAGCAGTACTTC,CASIEGQVPYEQYF
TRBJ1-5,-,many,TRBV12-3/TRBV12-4,TGTGCCAGCAGCCACGGGGGGAGCTTCAATCAGCCCCAGCATTTT,CASSHGGSFNQPQHF
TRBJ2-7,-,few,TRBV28,TGTGCCAGCAGACGAGGGACGTCGCTTTACTACGAGCAGTACTTC,CASRRGTSLYYEQYF
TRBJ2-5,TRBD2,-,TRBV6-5,TGTGCCAGCAGTTGGGGACTAGCGGAGGGGGAGACCCAGTACTTC,CASSWGLAEGETQYF
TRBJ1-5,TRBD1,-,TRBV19,TGTGCCAGACTAGACAGGGGCACGAATCAGCCCCAGCATTTT,CARLDRGTNQPQHF
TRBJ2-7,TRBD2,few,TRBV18,TGTGCCAGCTCACCTACCTTAGCGGGACCCTACGAGCAGTACTTC,CASSPTLAGPYEQYF
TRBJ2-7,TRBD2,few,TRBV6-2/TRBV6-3,TGTGCCAGCAGTTACTCCCCCGTGACTAGCAGCCTCTCCTACGAGCAGTACTTC,CASSYSPVTSSLSYEQYF
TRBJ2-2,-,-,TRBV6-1,TGTGCCAGCAGTCCCAGGTGGCGGGGGCAAAACACCGGGGAGCTGTTTTTT,CASSPRWRGQNTGELFF
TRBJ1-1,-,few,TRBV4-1,TGCGCCAGCAGCCAAGTTACGTTAGACAGGACAAACACTGAAGCTTTCTTT,CASSQVTLDRTNTEAFF
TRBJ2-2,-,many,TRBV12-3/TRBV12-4,TGTGCCAGCAGATGGGGGGAGCTTCAGACCGGGGAGCTGTTTTTT,CASRWGELQTGELFF
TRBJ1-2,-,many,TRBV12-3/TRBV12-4,TGTGCCAGCAGTTTTGCGGGGGAGGTCTGTGGCTACACCTTC,CASSFAGEVCGYTF
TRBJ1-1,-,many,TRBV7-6,TGTGCCAGCAGTCCCCTCACCGGGGGTATCACTGAAGCTTTCTTT,CASSPLTGGITEAFF
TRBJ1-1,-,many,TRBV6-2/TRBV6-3,TGTGCCAGCATTCAATCCGAGGGGCTACACACTGAAGCTTTCTTT,CASIQSEGLHTEAFF
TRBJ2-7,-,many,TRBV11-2,TGTGCCAGCAGCGGACTCCTTTCCTACGAGCAGTACTTC,CASSGLLSYEQYF
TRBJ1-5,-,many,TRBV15,TGTGCCACCAGCAGTGGGGAAGGGACTCGACGGAATCAGCCCCAGCATTTT,CATSSGEGTRRNQPQHF
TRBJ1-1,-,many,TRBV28,TGTGCCAGCCTGAACCTGAACACTGAAGCTTTCTTT,CASLNLNTEAFF
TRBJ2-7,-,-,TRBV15,TGTGCCACCAGCGCGGGAAATTACGAGCAGTACTTC,CATSAGNYEQYF
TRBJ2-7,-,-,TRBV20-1,TGCAGTGCTAGAGATGTGAAGGGAGGCAGCTCCTACGAGCAGTACTTC,CSARDVKGGSSYEQYF
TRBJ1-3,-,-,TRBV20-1,TGCAGTGCTAGAGAAAGAGGGGTCGGAAACACCATATATTTT,CSARERGVGNTIYF
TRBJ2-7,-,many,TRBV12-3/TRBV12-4,TGTGCCAGCAGCCTCAGACAAGAGCAGTACTTC,CASSLRQEQYF
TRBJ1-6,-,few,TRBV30,TGTGCCTGGAGTGTGTGGGGCCAAAATTCACCCCTCCACTTT,CAWSVWGQNSPLHF